Listed below are T cell receptor beta chains from one sample, sequenced in a study of blood T cells in healthy people across ages. Each CDR3 protein gets one entry after TCRdb re-called the 5' RACE reads with MiXCR. The table lists about 630,000 distinct CDR3 sequences, 20% to 25% of them singletons. Sequences were obtained from blood. The source is a man in his 70s in good health. Each CDR3 is given with its conserved first and last residue. Fields, in order: V gene, clone size, D gene, J gene, CDR3 DNA, CDR3 protein. A D gene is named only where the DNA matches it firmly. Expanded clones are given a class, and other clones once, few, many or no size at all.

TRBV4-3	many	TRBD1	TRBJ2-5	TGCGCCAGCAGCCCAGGACAGGGGGCGGTTGTGACCCAGTACTTC	CASSPGQGAVVTQYF
TRBV20-1	once	TRBD1	TRBJ2-1	TGCAGTGCTAGAGTGGAGCAGGGGGCCTCCTACAATGAGCAGTTCTTC	CSARVEQGASYNEQFF
TRBV19	-	-	TRBJ1-2	TGTGCCAGTAGTGTGGGGACGTCCAACTATGGCTACACCTTC	CASSVGTSNYGYTF
TRBV5-1	many	-	TRBJ2-5	TGCGCCAGCAGCTTGGCTGGATCCCAAGAGACCCAGTACTTC	CASSLAGSQETQYF
TRBV11-2	many	-	TRBJ2-5	TGTGCCAGCAGCTTAGTAGGGCTCGTACAAGAGACCCAGTACTTC	CASSLVGLVQETQYF
TRBV25-1	few	-	TRBJ2-3	TGTGCCAGCAGTTCGCACGACCTCACAGATACGCAGTATTTT	CASSSHDLTDTQYF
TRBV20-1	-	-	TRBJ2-7	TGCAGTGCCAAGGTAGACCAATACGAGCAGTACTTC	CSAKVDQYEQYF
TRBV16	many	-	TRBJ1-5	TGTGCCAGCAGCCCGGGGGCACAGGGCTATAGCAATCAGCCCCAGCATTTT	CASSPGAQGYSNQPQHF
TRBV20-1	-	TRBD2	TRBJ2-3	TGCAGTGGGACTAGCGGGAGTCCCGTGGAAGATACGCAGTATTTT	CSGTSGSPVEDTQYF
TRBV7-2	few	-	TRBJ2-7	TGTGCCAGCAGCTTCCGGGGGCAGGGGTCCACCTACGAGCAGTACTTC	CASSFRGQGSTYEQYF
TRBV5-6	few	-	TRBJ2-7	TGTGCCAGCAGCCCTGACCCTTTCTCCTACGAGCAGTACTTC	CASSPDPFSYEQYF
TRBV19	-	-	TRBJ2-1	TGTGCCAGTAGTATCTCAGCTAGCTTCCACAATGAGCAGTTCTTC	CASSISASFHNEQFF
TRBV29-1	-	-	TRBJ2-7	TGCAGCGTTGAAGCTAGCGCCTACGAGCAGTACTTC	CSVEASAYEQYF
TRBV11-2	-	TRBD2	TRBJ2-1	TGTGCCAGCAGCTTGAGGACTAGCGCCAATGAGCAGTTCTTC	CASSLRTSANEQFF
TRBV7-3	-	TRBD1	TRBJ2-5	TGTGCCAGCAGCCCTCAGGGGGCCCTTCAAGAGACCCAGTACTTC	CASSPQGALQETQYF
TRBV20-1	-	TRBD1	TRBJ1-5	TGCAGTGCTAGAGCCGGGACAGGGGTGGCCAAGTCTCATCAGCCCCAGCATTTT	CSARAGTGVAKSHQPQHF
TRBV6-6	few	TRBD1	TRBJ1-3	TGTGCCAGCAGTCAACAGGGGAACTCTGGAAACACCATATATTTT	CASSQQGNSGNTIYF
TRBV11-2	many	-	TRBJ1-4	TGTGCCAGCAGCTTCGGACCTGGGGGTGAAAAACTGTTTTTT	CASSFGPGGEKLFF
TRBV5-1	-	-	TRBJ2-1	TGCGCCAGCAGCTCGGGCCCCAGTGAGCAGTTCTTC	CASSSGPSEQFF
TRBV28	-	-	TRBJ2-5	TGTGCCAGTAGTTTAGGGGGGACACTGCAAGAGACCCAGTACTTC	CASSLGGTLQETQYF
TRBV7-2	-	-	TRBJ1-1	TGTGCCAGCAGCTTAGACTCACCGGGATGGAACACTGAAGCTTTCTTT	CASSLDSPGWNTEAFF
TRBV5-6	-	-	TRBJ1-1	TGTGCCAGCAGCTTTAGAGGGGCACGCACTGAAGCTCTCTTT	CASSFRGARTEALF
TRBV29-1	few	-	TRBJ1-3	TGCAGCGTTGTGACCCCTGGAAACACCATATATTTT	CSVVTPGNTIYF
TRBV18	-	TRBD1	TRBJ2-5	TGTGCCAGCTCACCGCGAGCCGGACAGGGAGGAGAGACCCAGTACTTC	CASSPRAGQGGETQYF
TRBV7-9	many	TRBD2	TRBJ2-3	TGTGCCAGCGTCCAGGCTAGCGGGAGTCGGGACACAGATACGCAGTATTTT	CASVQASGSRDTDTQYF
TRBV20-1	few	-	TRBJ2-2	TGCAGTGCTAGAGGAGAGGACAACACCGGGGAGCTGTTTTTT	CSARGEDNTGELFF
TRBV12-3/TRBV12-4	-	-	TRBJ1-1	TGTGCCAGCAGTTTACGGGGTGCGAACACTGAAGCTTTCTTT	CASSLRGANTEAFF
TRBV15	few	-	TRBJ1-4	TGTGCCACCAGCAGAGCTCTGACCCTGGAGGAAAAACTGTTTTTT	CATSRALTLEEKLFF
TRBV20-1	-	-	TRBJ2-7	TGCAGTGCCCCCGGAGCTTGGGGCGAGCAGTACTTC	CSAPGAWGEQYF
TRBV4-1	few	TRBD2	TRBJ2-1	TGCGCCAGCAGCCAAGGACCTATACTAGCGTCCCTGGGTCTCAATGAGCAGTTCTTC	CASSQGPILASLGLNEQFF
TRBV10-3	-	TRBD1	TRBJ2-7	TGTGCCATCAGTGATGGGACAGGGAAGTACGAGCAGTACTTC	CAISDGTGKYEQYF
TRBV7-2	-	-	TRBJ2-2	TGTGCCAGCAGCTTATTACTAGGAGGCACCGGGGAGCTGTTTTTT	CASSLLLGGTGELFF
TRBV6-5	-	TRBD1	TRBJ1-4	TGTGCCAGCAGTTACTCAGACAGGGACGGTGAAAAACTGTTTTTT	CASSYSDRDGEKLFF
TRBV29-1	-	-	TRBJ2-1	TGCAGCCCCTTTTTAAGCTCCTACAATGGGCAGTTCTTC	CSPFLSSYNGQFF
TRBV7-9	few	-	TRBJ2-5	TGTGCCAGCAGCTTCGGGACCCTAAGGGATGAGACCCAGTACTTC	CASSFGTLRDETQYF
TRBV7-6	-	-	TRBJ2-1	TGTGCCTCCGGGGTAAACTCCTACAATGAGCAGTTCTTC	CASGVNSYNEQFF
TRBV7-9	-	TRBD1	TRBJ2-4	TGTGCCAGCAGCCCACAGGGGTCGCACATTCAGTACTTC	CASSPQGSHIQYF